The next 24 T cell receptor beta chains were all read from a single sample in a study of T cells in Graves' hyperthyroidism and ophthalmopathy. RNA transcripts served as the template for amplifying TCR beta CDR3 regions. TCR CDR3 underwent first-round RT-PCR with the HTBI primer set. TCRdb recomputed calls from the multiplex PCR reads with MiXCR, one row per CDR3 protein. The table records 300,000 to 400,000 distinct CDR3 sequences, 15% to 20% of them present only once. Sequenced: blood. The receptors come from a woman in her forties or fifties with Graves' hyperthyroidism.

This clonotype appeared a few times. The chain is built from TRBV20-1 and TRBJ2-5, with D maybe TRBD2 (6 bases). The CDR3 contains 12 residues. Germline CDR1 is DFQATT and CDR2 is SNEGSKA (reference sequence). Trimming left V 7 bases short and J 3 bases short, with 12 bases between. CDR3 DNA: TGCAGTGTCGAGTCGGGAGAAGAGACCCAGTACTTC. Its protein product is CSVESGEETQYF.

Only a few counts were recorded for this clonotype. V gene TRBV4-1 combines with J gene TRBJ1-3; 7 nucleotides agree with TRBD1. With V trimmed by 6 bases and J by 5 bases, 19 bases remained unmatched. CDR3 length: 18 amino acids. CDR1 and CDR2 from the germline V gene are MGHRA and YSYEKL. CDR3: CASSLSPTGEGERNTIYF. The DNA of the CDR3 is TGCGCCAGCAGTCTCAGCCCAACAGGGGAAGGAGAGCGAAACACCATATATTTT.

V usage is TRBV4-1 and J usage is TRBJ2-7; 7 bases align to TRBD2. Trimming cost V 0 bases and J 2 bases; bases outside gene matches: 4. The CDR3 consists of 15 residues. Germline-derived CDR1 and CDR2 are MGHRA and YSYEKL. The CDR3 DNA sequence: TGCGCCAGCAGCCAAGATGGACTAGATGCCTACGAGCAGTACTTC. It translates to CASSQDGLDAYEQYF.

This clonotype was counted between two and nine times. The chain joins TRBV28 to TRBJ1-4; 8 positions agree with TRBD1. The CDR3 length is 13 residues. Germline trimming cut 7 bases from V and 6 bases from J; bases unmatched to any gene: 4. Germline CDR1 MDHEN, CDR2 SYDVKM. CDR3: CASTGQGYEKLFF. The CDR3 coding sequence is TGTGCCAGCACCGGACAGGGATATGAAAAACTGTTTTTT.

This chain links TRBV5-1 with TRBJ1-1; no definite D call. CDR1 is SGHRS, CDR2 YFSETQ, per germline. The CDR3 has 13 amino acids. V shed 2 bases and J shed 1 base, with 6 bases lying between them. CDR3 sequence reads: CASSFKGNTEAFF. The CDR3 DNA reads TGCGCCAGCAGCTTCAAGGGGAACACTGAAGCTTTCTTT. Using reference TRBV5-1 and TRBJ1-1 for the parts outside the CDR3, the full variable domain is KAGVTQTPRYLIKTRGQQVTLSCSPISGHRSVSWYQQTPGQGLQFLFEYFSETQRNKGNFPGRFSGRQFSNSRSEMNVSTLELGDSALYLCASSFKGNTEAFFGQGTRLTVV.

This clonotype was seen only a few times. The chain uses TRBV6-1 and TRBJ1-5; the D is unclear. The CDR3 has 14 amino acids. The V end was cut by 5 bases, the J end by 3 bases, with 11 bases between. CDR1 MNHNS and CDR2 SASEGT come from the germline V gene. The DNA of the CDR3 is TGTGCCAGCAGTTTTGGACGGTCCAATCAGCCCCAGCATTTT. The encoded protein is CASSFGRSNQPQHF.

The V gene is TRBV7-2, the J gene TRBJ2-1; TRBD2 agrees at 8 bases. Unmatched junction bases numbered 9, after V lost 3 bases and J lost 8 bases. CDR1 is SGHTA and CDR2 is FQGNSA in the germline V gene. There are 15 residues in the CDR3. The CDR3 DNA follows: TGTGCCAGCAGCTTCTATCGGGGGGGCCAAGATGAGCAGTTCTTC. It translates to CASSFYRGGQDEQFF.

CDR3 nucleotides: TGTGCCAGTAGTATAGACCACGCGGGTAGATACACTGAAGCTTTCTTT. Amino acid sequence: CASSIDHAGRYTEAFF. The genes are TRBV19 and TRBJ1-1; D gene unclear. CDR1 is LNHDA, CDR2 SQIVND, per germline (reference sequence). This CDR3 contains 16 residues. Trimming removed 0 bases from V and 3 bases from J, with 14 bases in between.

Only a few counts were recorded for this clonotype. The genes are TRBV7-9 and TRBJ2-2; 8 positions match TRBD1. Trimming took 7 bases from V and 6 from J; bases not matched to a gene: 7. The V gene's germline CDR1 is SEHNR and CDR2 FQNEAQ (reference sequence). There are 14 residues in the CDR3. The CDR3 spells CASTVTGVPGELFF. Written as DNA, the CDR3 is TGTGCCAGCACCGTGACAGGGGTTCCCGGGGAGCTGTTTTTT. Full variable domain (outside the CDR3, taken from reference TRBV7-9 and TRBJ2-2): DTGVSQNPRHKITKRGQNVTFRCDPISEHNRLYWYRQTLGQGPEFLTYFQNEAQLEKSRLLSDRFSAERPKGSFSTLEIQRTEQGDSAMYLCASTVTGVPGELFFGEGSRLTVL.

The J gene is TRBJ2-5, the V gene TRBV7-9, with TRBD2 matching over 9 bases. After removal of 3 bases from V and 5 bases from J, the junction contained 7 bases not matched to a gene. Germline CDR1 and CDR2: SEHNR and FQNEAQ (reference sequence). This CDR3 has 15 residues. CDR3 residues: CASSLRSGGLETQYF. The DNA for the CDR3 is TGTGCCAGCAGCTTGAGGAGCGGGGGGTTGGAGACCCAGTACTTC.

This chain uses TRBV5-1 with TRBJ1-3, with D unclear. In germline, CDR1 is SGHRS, CDR2 YFSETQ. V lost 2 bases to trimming and J lost 0 bases, with 6 bases between them. The CDR3 contains 14 residues. CDR3 in DNA: TGCGCCAGCAGCTTCGGAACCTCTGGAAACACCATATATTTT. Amino acids: CASSFGTSGNTIYF. Based on the CDR3 plus reference TRBV5-1 and TRBJ1-3, the full variable domain is KAGVTQTPRYLIKTRGQQVTLSCSPISGHRSVSWYQQTPGQGLQFLFEYFSETQRNKGNFPGRFSGRQFSNSRSEMNVSTLELGDSALYLCASSFGTSGNTIYFGEGSWLTVV.

Worth noting for this clonotype: A much larger clone differs from this one at a single base, so this may be a read error. This chain joins TRBV12-3 or TRBV12-4 and TRBJ2-2; D possibly matches TRBD1 or TRBD2 (5 bases each). The CDR3 is 13 residues long. The CDR3 DNA reads TGTGCCAGCAGTCTCCAGGGAGCCGGGGAGCCGTTTTTT. It encodes CASSLQGAGEPFF.

This clonotype was recorded many times. The chain has TRBV10-3 and TRBJ1-2; D is uncertain. Trimming took 2 bases from V and 5 from J, leaving 12 bases between them. The CDR3 sequence is 14 residues long. The V gene's germline CDR1 is ENHRY and CDR2 SYGVKD. The CDR3 nucleotides read TGTGCCATCAGTGAGCCCCCCGACCATTATGGCTACACCTTC. Its protein is CAISEPPDHYGYTF.

This clonotype occurred many times. The rearrangement uses TRBV28 and TRBJ2-7; D may be TRBD1 or TRBD2 (6 bases each). The length of the CDR3 is 15 residues. Trimming removed 5 bases from V and 0 bases from J, with 14 bases in between. CDR1 MDHEN and CDR2 SYDVKM come from the germline V gene. DNA for the CDR3: TGTGCCAGCAGTATCAGTCCGGGGGCCTCCTACGAGCAGTACTTC. Amino acid sequence: CASSISPGASYEQYF.

In its sample, this clonotype was seen a few times. For the CDR3, the DNA is TGCAGTGCTACTCTCGCAGACAGGACTTCGACTGAAGCTTTCTTT. The encoded protein is CSATLADRTSTEAFF. V is TRBV20-1 and J is TRBJ1-1, with D perhaps matching TRBD1 (6 bases). CDR1 is DFQATT, CDR2 SNEGSKA, per germline (reference sequence). Trimming shortened V by 4 bases and J by 5 bases, and 20 bases separated the two germline ends. The CDR3 length is 15 residues.

This clonotype is a singleton in its sample. The chain recombines TRBV6-2 or TRBV6-3 with TRBJ2-5; D is tentatively TRBD1 or TRBD2 (6 bases each). Trimming left V 1 base short and J 2 bases short, with 29 bases between. This CDR3 is 21 amino acids long. Germline V lookup: CDR1 MNHEY, CDR2 SVGEGT. CDR3 residues: CASSYYGAGGGLPRVQETQYF. The CDR3 nucleotides are TGTGCCAGCAGTTACTATGGTGCCGGTGGGGGGCTCCCCCGCGTTCAAGAGACCCAGTACTTC.

The sample holds many counts of this clonotype. The chain uses TRBV18 and TRBJ1-5; no clear D. CDR3 size: 13 residues. The ends were cut back, 2 bases at V and 4 bases at J, with 6 bases in the middle. Germline-derived CDR1 and CDR2 are KGHSH and LQKENI. CDR3 DNA: TGTGCCAGCTCACCAAGTCAGAATCAGCCCCAGCATTTT. This translates into CASSPSQNQPQHF.

This clonotype was found many times. The chain is built from TRBV3-1 and TRBJ1-2; unclear D gene. Trimming stripped 0 bases from V and 4 bases from J, with 6 bases between. The CDR3 covers 13 residues. Germline V gene lookup returns CDR1 LGHDT and CDR2 YNNKEL (reference sequence). The CDR3 loop reads CASSQDNIYGYTF. In DNA, the CDR3 is TGTGCCAGCAGCCAAGACAATATCTATGGCTACACCTTC.

V gene TRBV9 combines with J gene TRBJ2-5; TRBD2 matches 10 bases. Per germline, CDR1 SGDLS and CDR2 YYNGEE. Trimming took 0 bases from V and 4 from J; bases not matched to a gene: 6. The CDR3 extends over 16 amino acids. CDR3 nucleotide sequence: TGTGCCAGCAGCGTAGGTGCTAGCGGGAGTAGAGAGACCCAGTACTTC. It codes for CASSVGASGSRETQYF.

This clonotype was counted at least ten times. The chain joins TRBV18 to TRBJ2-3, with D hard to call. Germline loops: CDR1 KGHSH, CDR2 LQKENI. CDR3 length equals 14 residues. V dropped 1 base and J dropped 5 bases, with 10 bases sitting between them. This CDR3 is CASSPLLGGDTQYF. CDR3 bases: TGTGCCAGCTCACCACTATTGGGCGGAGATACGCAGTATTTT.

The rearrangement links TRBV28 to TRBJ1-3; no clear D. This CDR3 contains 14 residues. CDR1 is MDHEN and CDR2 is SYDVKM in the germline V gene. Trimming left V 8 bases short and J 0 bases short, with 11 bases between. CDR3 sequence reads: CASGESFSGNTIYF. As DNA, the CDR3 is TGTGCCAGCGGAGAGTCTTTCTCTGGAAACACCATATATTTT.

The rearrangement joins TRBV4-1 to TRBJ1-5, with 10 positions matching TRBD1. The CDR3 extends over 17 amino acids. Germline V CDR1 and CDR2: MGHRA, YSYEKL. The V segment lost 2 bases and the J segment 7 bases; nucleotides outside the gene matches: 11. The CDR3 here is CASSQLETGGVGQPQHF. In DNA, the CDR3 is TGCGCCAGCAGCCAACTAGAGACAGGGGGCGTGGGCCAGCCCCAGCATTTT.

This clonotype occurred many times. The rearrangement links TRBV20-1 to TRBJ2-1, with D perhaps TRBD1 or TRBD2 (5 bases each). The CDR3 extends over 11 amino acids. V was cut by 1 base and J by 12 bases, with 10 bases left in between. Germline CDR1 DFQATT, CDR2 SNEGSKA (reference sequence). This chain's CDR3 is CSARARGGQFF. CDR3 bases: TGCAGTGCTAGAGCGAGGGGCGGGCAGTTCTTC.

This clonotype occurred many times. This chain uses TRBV10-3 with TRBJ2-5; 9 bases line up with TRBD1. V shed 3 bases, J shed 5 bases, and the junction held 7 bases outside the gene matches. This CDR3 has 15 amino acids. Germline CDR1 ENHRY, CDR2 SYGVKD. CDR3 residues: CAISDRDRESETQYF. DNA for the CDR3: TGTGCCATCAGTGACCGGGACAGGGAATCGGAGACCCAGTACTTC.